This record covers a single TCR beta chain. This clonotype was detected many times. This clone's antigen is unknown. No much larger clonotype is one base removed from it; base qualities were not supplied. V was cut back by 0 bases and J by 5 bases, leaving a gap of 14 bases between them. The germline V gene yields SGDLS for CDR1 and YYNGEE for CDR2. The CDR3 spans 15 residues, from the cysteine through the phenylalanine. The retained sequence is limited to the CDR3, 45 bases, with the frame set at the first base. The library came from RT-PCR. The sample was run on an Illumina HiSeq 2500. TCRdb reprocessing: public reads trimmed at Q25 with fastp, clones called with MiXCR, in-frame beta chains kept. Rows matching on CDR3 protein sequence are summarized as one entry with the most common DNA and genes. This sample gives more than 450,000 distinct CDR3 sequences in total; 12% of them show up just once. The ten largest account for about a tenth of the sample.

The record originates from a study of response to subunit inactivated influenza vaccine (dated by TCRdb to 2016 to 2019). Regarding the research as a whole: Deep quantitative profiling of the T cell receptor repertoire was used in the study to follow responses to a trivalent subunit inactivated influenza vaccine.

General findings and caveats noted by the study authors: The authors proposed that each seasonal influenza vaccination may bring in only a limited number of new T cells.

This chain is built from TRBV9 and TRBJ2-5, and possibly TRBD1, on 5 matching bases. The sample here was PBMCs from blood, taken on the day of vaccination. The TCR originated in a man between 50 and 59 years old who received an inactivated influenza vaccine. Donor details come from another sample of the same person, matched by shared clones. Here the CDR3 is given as CASSVEGAFGETQYF. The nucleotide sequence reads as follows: TGTGCCAGCAGCGTAGAAGGGGCGTTCGGGGAGACCCAGTACTTC. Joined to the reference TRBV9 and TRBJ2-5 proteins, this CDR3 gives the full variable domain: DSGVTQTPKHLITATGQRVTLRCSPRSGDLSVYWYQQSLDQGLQFLIQYYNGEERAKGNILERFSAQQFPDLHSELNLSSLELGDSALYFCASSVEGAFGETQYFGPGTRLLVL.